This T cell receptor (beta chain) was identified in a study of blood T cell repertoires in COVID-19. At the level of the study: Sites across the United States, Italy and Spain contributed samples from acute and convalescent COVID-19.

The CDR3 length is 13 residues. Trimming took 5 bases from V and 5 from J, leaving 12 bases between them. The germline V gene has CDR1 SGHAT and CDR2 FQNNGV. As originally analysed: Amplification with reference gene primers provided the estimates of nucleated cell counts. Only in-frame clones appear in the TCRdb table, and some are missing; sequencing was by immunoSEQ multiplex PCR. The D gene and trimming were derived from the DNA, and the V and J assignments and clone size from that table. The sample holds some 490,000 clones, more than 85% seen once. Enrolled through a virtual design, the participants were between about 18 and 100 years of age and came from about two dozen US areas. Donors in Cohort 3 who had recovered were those with two negative PCRs, healthcare professional clearance, or resolution of their symptoms.

This chain joins TRBV11-2 and TRBJ1-2; TRBD1 is a possible D gene (5 bases). The receptor comes from a woman aged 55 to 70 who had recovered from COVID-19. The specimen sequenced was PBMCs or T cells enriched from blood (not recorded which). CDR3 in amino acids: CASSQGTAYGYTF. CDR3 coding DNA: TGTGCCAGCAGCCAGGGTACAGCGTATGGCTACACCTTC. Full variable domain (remainder filled in from reference TRBV11-2 and TRBJ1-2): EAGVAQSPRYKIIEKRQSVAFWCNPISGHATLYWYQQILGQGPKLLIQFQNNGVVDDSQLPKDRFSAERLKGVDSTLKIQPAKLEDSAVYLCASSQGTAYGYTFGSGTRLTVV.